This TCR beta chain came from a study of OX40 agonist ivuxolimab in advanced cancers. General notes on the study: The costimulatory receptor OX40 (CD134) was targeted by ivuxolimab, a fully human IgG2 agonistic monoclonal antibody. Intravenous ivuxolimab was administered to patients every 2 weeks at six dose levels: 0.01, 0.1, 0.3, 1.5, 3 and 10 mg/kg. Among the 50 to 55 dose-escalation patients, around 20 had hepatocellular carcinoma, roughly 15 melanoma, 9 renal cell carcinoma and 9 head and neck cancer. In the dose-escalation cohort, roughly 80% of patients were male, and the mean age was around 60 years, with a range of about 23 to 80. Prior anti-PD-1, anti-PD-L1 or anti-CTLA-4 therapy was permitted, and checkpoint inhibitors had been received by approximately 39% of dose-escalation patients. Partial responses occurred in three dose-escalation patients, of whom one had hepatocellular carcinoma and two had cutaneous melanoma. Peripheral TCRbeta sequencing was intended to test whether TCR sequence diversity was altered and clonal T-cell expansion was caused by ivuxolimab. The paper reports the monotherapy dose-escalation portion (N of about 56 patients) of the phase I ivuxolimab trial. General study outcomes and caveats: In the 0.1-3.0 mg/kg groups, partial responders were among the patients with the lowest normalized peripheral clonal expansion, particularly in CD8+ T cells. The antigen specificity of the peripheral T cells that underwent clonal expansion was not determined. At doses of 0.1 to 3.0 mg/kg, clonal expansion of both CD4+ and CD8+ blood T cells was observed from baseline to week 6. Low levels of normalized T-cell clonal expansion were also seen in some patients who did not respond. After ivuxolimab, CD8+ T cells had more expanded clones than CD4+ T cells on average.

Concerning this clone itself: Its target antigen remains unknown. Per-nucleotide qualities are absent, and no much larger clonotype sits a single base away.

Patients with a history of autoimmune disease or receiving systemic immunosuppression were excluded from the trial. Peripheral blood for TCR sequencing was drawn from every dose cohort at baseline, at cycle 4 day 1 and at cycle 7 day 1. The samples were taken from a phase I, first-in-human, multicenter, open-label dose-escalation trial of ivuxolimab. Adults with locally advanced or metastatic melanoma, renal cell carcinoma, hepatocellular carcinoma or head and neck squamous cell carcinoma were enrolled in the trial. Before TCR sequencing, CD4+ T cells and CD8+ T cells were sorted from peripheral blood as separate populations. Looking up the germline V gene yields CDR1 SGHRS and CDR2 YFSETQ. Trimming removed 5 bases from V and 10 bases from J; the gene matches leave 7 bases unexplained. The CDR3 runs 12 amino acids, cysteine and phenylalanine included. The read is trimmed to its CDR3 DNA, 36 bases read in frame from base 1.

Genomic DNA was isolated from the sorted cells so that the TCRbeta CDR3 region could be sequenced. TCRbeta CDR3 regions were sequenced using the immunoSEQ Assay. Not all clones reach the TCRdb copy of this immuneACCESS table, which keeps in-frame sequences only. Checked studies attribute under half of the gap to unresolved V genes and leave the rest unexplained. This sample holds tens of thousands of clones; about 82% were observed only once. About 3.7% of the sample is in the top ten clones. This sample comprised CD4+ or CD8+ T cells sorted from blood, obtained in a trial of the OX40 agonist ivuxolimab. This clonotype was sampled from an adult with an advanced solid tumor such as melanoma, head and neck, liver or kidney cancer. This sequence uses TRBV5-1 and TRBJ1-2, and 8 bases in between align with TRBD1. The bases are TGCGCCAGCAGTCTGGACAGGGCGGACTACACCTTC. Translated, it gives CASSLDRADYTF.